A selection of T cell receptor beta chains follows, all from one sample in a study of cytotoxic CD8 clonotypes in ibrutinib-treated CLL. The table came from immunoSEQ multiplex PCR; TCRdb's copy has only in-frame clones and leaves some out. The sample yields roughly 200,000 clones, 72% seen once. The sample here was PBMCs, taken after 24 months of ibrutinib treatment. The receptors here all came from a human donor with chronic lymphocytic leukemia. The CDR3 runs from the conserved cysteine through the conserved F or W. The D gene is left open where the match is weak. Not every row has a clone size; where given, it reads once, few, many or a size class.

TRBV2	TRBJ2-6	-	-	CASSASGANVLTF	TGTGCCAGCAGTGCTTCTGGGGCCAACGTCCTGACTTTC
TRBV7-2	TRBJ2-7	few	TRBD2	CASSSERLAEHYEQYF	TGTGCCAGCAGCTCAGAACGTCTAGCGGAGCATTACGAGCAGTACTTC
TRBV19	TRBJ1-4	-	-	CASTQGTNEKLFF	TGTGCCAGTACGCAGGGAACTAATGAAAAACTGTTTTTT
TRBV6-1	TRBJ2-1	-	-	CASSEIEVGVSYNEQFF	TGTGCCAGCAGTGAAATCGAGGTGGGGGTCTCCTACAATGAGCAGTTCTTC
TRBV27	TRBJ2-1	-	-	CASSLLGGAKFF	TGTGCCAGCAGTTTATTGGGGGGCGCCAAGTTCTTC
TRBV2	TRBJ1-5	-	-	CASSEGNQPQHF	TGTGCCAGCAGTGAAGGCAATCAGCCCCAGCATTTT
TRBV7-3	TRBJ2-3	-	-	CASSFTPGPRDTQYF	TGTGCCAGCAGCTTCACTCCGGGACCAAGGGATACGCAGTATTTT
TRBV6-5	TRBJ1-4	-	TRBD1	CASRGPGTGGEKLFF	TGTGCCAGCAGAGGACCCGGGACAGGGGGTGAAAAACTGTTTTTT
TRBV7-2	TRBJ2-7	few	-	CASSVTPGYEQYF	TGTGCCAGCAGCGTGACACCGGGCTACGAGCAGTACTTC
TRBV19	TRBJ2-3	-	TRBD2	CASSNPASGQGDTQYF	TGTGCCAGTAGTAACCCGGCTAGCGGGCAGGGGGATACGCAGTATTTT
TRBV7-2	TRBJ2-5	-	-	CASRSGLQETQYF	TGTGCCAGCAGATCCGGGCTACAAGAGACCCAGTACTTC
TRBV18	TRBJ1-5	-	-	CASSPSGDQPQHF	TGTGCCAGCTCACCAAGCGGGGATCAGCCCCAGCATTTT
TRBV7-9	TRBJ1-4	-	-	CASQYATNEKLFF	TGTGCCAGCCAGTATGCAACTAATGAAAAACTGTTTTTT
TRBV4-3	TRBJ1-1	-	-	CASSQDRNTEAFF	TGCGCCAGCAGCCAAGACAGGAACACTGAAGCTTTCTTT
TRBV30	TRBJ2-5	once	-	CAWGTDQETQYF	TGTGCCTGGGGGACGGATCAAGAGACCCAGTACTTC
TRBV5-1	TRBJ2-5	-	-	CASSLDARLGQETQYF	TGCGCCAGCAGCTTGGATGCGAGGCTCGGCCAAGAGACCCAGTACTTC
TRBV18	TRBJ1-5	-	-	CASSPQQGRVGSNQPQHF	TGTGCCAGCTCACCACAACAGGGCCGGGTAGGTAGCAATCAGCCCCAGCATTTT
TRBV7-2	TRBJ2-2	few	-	CASSLEVAGELFF	TGTGCCAGCAGCTTAGAGGTGGCTGGGGAGCTGTTTTTT
TRBV5-4	TRBJ2-7	few	TRBD1	CASSLGGQGTYEQYF	TGTGCCAGCAGCTTGGGGGGACAGGGAACCTACGAGCAGTACTTC
TRBV5-8	TRBJ2-1	-	TRBD1	CASSLVGTGWVNEQFF	TGTGCCAGCAGCTTGGTGGGGACAGGGTGGGTCAATGAGCAGTTCTTC
TRBV27	TRBJ2-7	-	-	CASSPVDRTYEQYF	TGTGCCAGCAGTCCGGTTGACAGAACCTACGAGCAGTACTTC
TRBV9	TRBJ1-4	-	TRBD1	CASSTRTGTANEKLFF	TGTGCCAGCAGCACCCGGACAGGGACGGCTAATGAAAAACTGTTTTTT
TRBV19	TRBJ2-5	few	TRBD1	CASSHRGRETQYF	TGTGCCAGTAGCCACAGGGGGAGGGAGACCCAGTACTTC
TRBV27	TRBJ2-7	-	-	CASSLGQGWGEQYF	TGTGCCAGCAGTTTAGGGCAGGGTTGGGGCGAGCAGTACTTC
TRBV5-1	TRBJ2-2	-	-	CASSLSGSGELFF	TGCGCCAGCAGCTTGTCTGGCTCCGGGGAGCTGTTTTTT
TRBV2	TRBJ1-2	-	TRBD1	CASIKNQWDRVSGYTF	TGTGCCAGCATTAAAAACCAGTGGGACAGGGTTTCTGGCTACACCTTC
TRBV25-1	TRBJ2-1	many	TRBD2	CASSEVASGSINEQFF	TGTGCCAGCAGTGAAGTGGCTAGCGGGAGTATAAATGAGCAGTTCTTC
TRBV11-2	TRBJ2-7	-	-	CASSSGGAHYEQYF	TGTGCCAGCAGCTCCGGGGGTGCACACTACGAGCAGTACTTC
TRBV7-8	TRBJ2-7	few	-	CASSTTIEQYF	TGTGCCAGCAGCACGACGATCGAGCAGTACTTC
TRBV4-2	TRBJ2-3	-	TRBD1	CASSPPLGGYDTDTQYF	TGTGCCAGCAGCCCTCCTTTAGGGGGCTATGACACAGATACGCAGTATTTT
TRBV9	TRBJ2-2	-	TRBD2	CASSVGWTSGTGELFF	TGTGCCAGCAGCGTAGGGTGGACTAGCGGAACCGGGGAGCTGTTTTTT
TRBV30	TRBJ1-5	-	-	CAYDSDKSGHSNQPQHF	TGTGCCTACGACTCGGACAAGAGCGGGCATAGCAATCAGCCCCAGCATTTT
TRBV19	TRBJ2-3	-	TRBD1	CASSIQGAGTDTQYF	TGTGCCAGTAGTATACAGGGGGCTGGGACAGATACGCAGTATTTT
TRBV5-6	TRBJ2-7	-	TRBD2	CASSLDYSGREYEQYF	TGTGCCAGCAGCTTGGACTATAGCGGGAGGGAATACGAGCAGTACTTC
TRBV6-5	TRBJ1-1	-	-	CASFYRAGDTEAFF	TGTGCCAGCTTCTATCGGGCTGGGGACACTGAAGCTTTCTTT
TRBV29-1	TRBJ1-1	-	-	CSVGRFTEAFF	TGCAGCGTGGGACGGTTCACTGAAGCTTTCTTT
TRBV19	TRBJ1-2	-	TRBD1	CASRSGTGFWGYTF	TGTGCCAGTCGTTCCGGGACAGGGTTTTGGGGCTACACCTTC
TRBV4-3	TRBJ2-5	-	TRBD2	CASSQGLAGWEQTQYF	TGCGCCAGCAGCCAAGGCTTAGCGGGGTGGGAACAGACCCAGTACTTC
TRBV6-1	TRBJ2-1	-	TRBD2	CASSETSGRASEQFF	TGTGCCAGCAGTGAGACTAGCGGGAGGGCCAGTGAGCAGTTCTTC
TRBV7-2	TRBJ1-3	-	-	CASSPGFSGNTIYF	TGTGCCAGCAGCCCAGGGTTCTCTGGAAACACCATATATTTT